This T cell receptor beta chain emerged from a study of T cell responses to AZD1222 COVID-19 vaccine. Study details: Analyses pooled second doses at about 4 or about 12 weeks.

Comment on this clone: No antigen is known for it.

Measured with immunoSEQ multiplex PCR; TCRdb has only the in-frame clones, and not every one. The data show about 93,000 clones, with approximately 86% seen just once and around 8% held by the top ten. Overall study results and limits: Seropositive status at baseline applied to only a handful of AZD1222 recipients. Recipients of two AZD1222 doses showed rising Spike-specific TCR breadth and depth. Donors in the cohort were predominantly white British and more often female, and clonal diversity was possibly underestimated.

The sequence was obtained from an adult in good health. The material sequenced was peripheral blood, taken on day 0 of AZD1222 vaccination.

Here the CDR3 reads CASFSGSGYEQYF. As DNA, the CDR3 is TGTGCCAGTTTTAGCGGGAGTGGGTACGAGCAGTACTTC. The V gene is TRBV6-5, the J gene TRBJ2-7, with 9 bases fitting TRBD2. This CDR3 is 13 amino acids long. In germline, CDR1 is MNHEY, CDR2 SVGAGI. Trimming at V came to 9 bases and at J to 4 bases, leaving 7 bases not matched to a gene.